The 32 T cell receptor beta chains below come from one sample, sequenced in a study of shared clonotypes between healthy human individuals. The table came from immunoSEQ multiplex PCR; TCRdb's copy has only in-frame clones and leaves some out. Found here are about 2 million clones, about 95% of them singletons; the top ten hold 0.9% to 1.5%. Naive CD8 cells lacked CD45RO, underwent positive selection for CCR7 and left out terminally differentiated effector memory CD45RA+ cells. Sample: naive CD8+ T cells sorted from blood. The receptors were gathered from a young man in good health.

The rearrangement joins TRBV6-5 to TRBJ1-2; 7 bases align to TRBD1. Germline values: CDR1 MNHEY, CDR2 SVGAGI. The CDR3 sequence is 14 residues long. J gave up 2 bases and V 6 bases, and 6 bases lay outside the gene matches. CDR3 protein: CASSSLDRNYGYTF. CDR3 nucleotide sequence: TGTGCCAGCAGCTCTCTGGACAGGAACTATGGCTACACCTTC.

The chain links TRBV7-8 to TRBJ1-1; 7 bases line up with TRBD1. Losses at the gene ends were 3 bases for V and 6 bases for J; bases not matched to a gene: 13. CDR3 size: 16 residues. Germline assignment: CDR1 SGHVS and CDR2 FQNEAQ. CDR3 in amino acids: CASSFRTGSNGPEAFF. The CDR3 bases are TGTGCCAGCAGCTTCCGGACAGGATCAAATGGGCCTGAAGCTTTCTTT.

The chain combines TRBV4-3 with TRBJ2-7; D perhaps matches TRBD1 (6 bases). Trimming shortened V by 4 bases and J by 6 bases, and 13 bases separated the two germline ends. From germline, CDR1 is LGHNA and CDR2 YSLEER. The CDR3 sequence is 13 residues long. For the CDR3, the DNA is TGCGCCAGCAGCCCAGCCGCAGGGGCCGAGCAGTACTTC. Translation gives CASSPAAGAEQYF.

The chain combines TRBV13 with TRBJ2-4, with D perhaps TRBD2 (6 bases). The germline CDR1 and CDR2 sequences are PRHDT and FYEKMQ (reference sequence). V lost 0 bases and J lost 2, with 11 bases in between. This CDR3 comprises 16 residues. The CDR3 DNA sequence: TGTGCCAGCAGCTTAGGCCAGGAGGGAACCAAAAACATTCAGTACTTC. Its protein product is CASSLGQEGTKNIQYF.

This chain links TRBV15 with TRBJ2-7; the D is unclear. The CDR3 totals 11 residues. CDR1 and CDR2 (germline): LNHNV, YYDKDF (reference sequence). V dropped 3 bases and J dropped 4 bases, with 4 bases sitting between them. In DNA form, the CDR3 reads TGTGCCACCAGCAGCCCGTACGAGCAGTACTTC. Translation gives CATSSPYEQYF.

Comment on this clone: Other DNA sequences in this specimen translate into the identical CDR3. The V call is TRBV4-1, the J call TRBJ1-2, with 9 bases aligning to TRBD1. V trimming: 0 bases; J trimming: 8 bases; junction bases outside the gene matches: 4. Per germline, CDR1 MGHRA and CDR2 YSYEKL. This CDR3 is 14 amino acids long. The CDR3 DNA sequence: TGCGCCAGCAGCCAAGATCGGGGGACAGGGGGCTACACCTTC. Residues: CASSQDRGTGGYTF.

This chain connects TRBV7-9 to TRBJ1-5; no definite D call. CDR3 length equals 12 residues. Trimming left V 5 bases short and J 5 bases short, with 7 bases between. Per the germline V gene, CDR1 is SEHNR and CDR2 is FQNEAQ (reference sequence). The CDR3 is CASSALDQPQHF. The CDR3 DNA is TGTGCCAGCAGCGCCCTCGATCAGCCCCAGCATTTT.

The count of this clone is one. V and J are TRBV25-1 and TRBJ2-7; 9 bases match TRBD1. Germline CDR1 reads MGHDK; CDR2 reads SYGVNS. This CDR3 spans 15 amino acids. The trim removed 4 bases at V and 3 bases at J, leaving 7 bases unmatched. In nucleotides, the CDR3 is TGTGCCAGCAGTGTGGGACAGGGACAATACTACGAGCAGTACTTC. It encodes CASSVGQGQYYEQYF.

The gene calls are TRBV30 and TRBJ1-5, with a possible D match to TRBD1 (5 bases). Trimming shortened V by 4 bases and J by 2 bases, and 9 bases separated the two germline ends. Germline V gene sequence: CDR1 GTSNPN, CDR2 SVGIG (reference sequence). This CDR3 region has 13 residues. The CDR3 here is CAWTRDGNQPQHF. The CDR3, as DNA: TGTGCCTGGACCAGGGATGGCAATCAGCCCCAGCATTTT.

To note about this clone: Distinct nucleotide sequences in the sample also encode this CDR3. The chain is built from TRBV30 and TRBJ2-7, with 8 nucleotides matching TRBD1. The J segment lost 2 bases and the V segment lost 0 bases, leaving 3 bases of the junction unmatched. The germline V gene encodes CDR1 GTSNPN and CDR2 SVGIG (reference sequence). The CDR3 runs to 14 residues. The CDR3 sequence is CAWSVGTGAYEQYF. The DNA of the CDR3 is TGTGCCTGGAGTGTAGGGACAGGAGCCTACGAGCAGTACTTC. Full variable domain (remainder filled in from reference TRBV30 and TRBJ2-7): SQTIHQWPATLVQPVGSPLSLECTVEGTSNPNLYWYRQAAGRGLQLLFYSVGIGQISSEVPQNLSASRPQDRQFILSSKKLLLSDSGFYLCAWSVGTGAYEQYFGPGTRLTVT.

V gene TRBV7-9 combines with J gene TRBJ2-1, with 7 nucleotides matching TRBD2. Germline V lookup: CDR1 SEHNR, CDR2 FQNEAQ (reference sequence). V dropped 2 bases and J dropped 3; count of bases not matched to a gene: 7. The CDR3 is 16 residues long. CDR3: CASSLSSLAVYNEQFF. DNA for the CDR3: TGTGCCAGCAGCTTATCCAGTCTAGCGGTCTACAATGAGCAGTTCTTC.

The gene calls are TRBV7-3 and TRBJ1-1; TRBD1 might be the D (5 bases). The CDR3 spans 15 residues. In germline, CDR1 is SGHTA, CDR2 FQGTGA. Trimming pared 0 bases from V and 8 bases from J, leaving 16 bases between. The CDR3 DNA sequence: TGTGCCAGCAGCTTAACCCCCACGGGGCCCGACGAAGCTTTCTTT. Encoded protein: CASSLTPTGPDEAFF.

The chain combines TRBV21-1 with TRBJ2-7; the table's D gene call, TRBD2, was not cross checked with the DNA. TRBV21-1 is deemed a pseudogene. The CDR3 totals 14 residues. CDR3 sequence reads: CASSSRDFAYEQYF. CDR3 nucleotides: TGTGCCAGCAGCTCCCGGGACTTCGCCTACGAGCAGTACTTC.

This chain links TRBV28 with TRBJ1-6; a possible D gene is TRBD1 (6 bases). Trimming cost V 8 bases and J 8 bases, with 13 bases left between them. Germline lookup yields CDR1 MDHEN and CDR2 SYDVKM. CDR3 size: 13 residues. The CDR3 loop is CASQGRVDSPLHF. CDR3 sequence (DNA): TGTGCCAGCCAGGGGAGAGTTGATTCACCCCTCCACTTT.

V is TRBV10-2 and J is TRBJ2-3; 10 bases line up with TRBD2. V trimming: 6 bases; J trimming: 3 bases; junction bases outside the gene matches: 15. Germline V CDR1 and CDR2: WSHSY, SAAADI. The CDR3 sequence is 18 residues long. Here the CDR3 reads CASSQAGGFGQETDTQYF. Here the CDR3 DNA reads TGCGCCAGCAGCCAAGCGGGGGGGTTTGGTCAAGAGACAGATACGCAGTATTTT.

V is TRBV27 and J is TRBJ2-7, with D uncertain. CDR3 length: 15 residues. The V and J ends lost 6 bases and 5 bases respectively, with 20 bases between them. The germline V gene has CDR1 MNHEY and CDR2 SMNVEV (reference sequence). The CDR3 spells CASRATWGTNDEQYF. Here the CDR3 DNA reads TGTGCCAGCAGAGCCACTTGGGGTACGAATGACGAGCAGTACTTC.

Comment on this clone: Other DNA sequences within the sample encode an identical CDR3. The chain has TRBV7-6 and TRBJ2-7; D possibly corresponds to TRBD1 (5 bases). Trimming took off 1 base at V and 4 bases at J, with 8 bases between the two ends. Germline V gives CDR1 SGHVS, CDR2 FNYEAQ. The CDR3 totals 13 residues. CDR3 amino acids: CASSLETAYEQYF. CDR3 nucleotides: TGTGCCAGCAGCTTAGAGACAGCATACGAGCAGTACTTC. The full variable domain, with the rest looked up from reference TRBV7-6 and TRBJ2-7, is GAGVSQSPRYKVTKRGQDVALRCDPISGHVSLYWYRQALGQGPEFLTYFNYEAQQDKSGLPNDRFSAERPEGSISTLTIQRTEQRDSAMYRCASSLETAYEQYFGPGTRLTVT.

The chain links TRBV27 to TRBJ1-6, with a weak D call TRBD1 (6 bases). The CDR3 has 15 amino acids. The V gene's germline CDR1 is MNHEY and CDR2 SMNVEV (reference sequence). Trimming shortened V by 7 bases and J by 4 bases, and 14 bases separated the two germline ends. The CDR3 region is CASTQTGYYNSPLHF. The CDR3 coding sequence is TGTGCCAGCACCCAGACAGGATATTATAATTCACCCCTCCACTTT.

The chain uses TRBV2 and TRBJ2-3; 8 positions agree with TRBD1. Trimming took 6 bases from V and 5 from J; bases not matched to a gene: 13. The CDR3 spans 16 residues. The germline V gene encodes CDR1 SNHLY and CDR2 FYNNEI. This chain's CDR3 is CASRLGHDRGGDTQYF. The CDR3 DNA reads as TGTGCCAGCAGGCTGGGCCACGACAGGGGAGGAGATACGCAGTATTTT.

Details on this clone: This same CDR3 is encoded by further DNA sequences in the sample. The gene calls are TRBV27 and TRBJ2-7; a weak D match, TRBD1 (6 bases). Germline lookup yields CDR1 MNHEY and CDR2 SMNVEV (reference sequence). The V and J ends lost 7 bases and 7 bases respectively, with 11 bases between them. The CDR3 loop spans 11 amino acids. The CDR3 sequence is CASTGAGEQYF. The CDR3 bases are TGTGCCAGCACAGGGGCCGGGGAGCAGTACTTC.

This clone was found once. V and J are TRBV6-1 and TRBJ2-7; D is undetermined. CDR3 length equals 14 residues. The V gene's germline CDR1 is MNHNS and CDR2 SASEGT. The V and J ends lost 4 bases and 0 bases respectively, with 10 bases between them. CDR3 DNA: TGTGCCAGCAGTGTGCGGAAACTCTCCTACGAGCAGTACTTC. Its translation: CASSVRKLSYEQYF.

The chain recombines TRBV6-1 with TRBJ1-2; D remains unclear. This CDR3 has 14 amino acids. V lost 3 bases, J lost 2 bases, and 10 bases lay in between. CDR1 MNHNS and CDR2 SASEGT come from the germline V gene. The CDR3 nucleotides read TGTGCCAGCAGTGACCGGGGAGCGAACTATGGCTACACCTTC. Translating gives CASSDRGANYGYTF.

The chain employs TRBV27 and TRBJ2-5; D is possibly TRBD1 or TRBD2 (5 bases each). The CDR3 consists of 14 residues. Trimming cost V 5 bases and J 5 bases, with 15 bases left between them. Germline CDR1 reads MNHEY; CDR2 reads SMNVEV (reference sequence). Here the CDR3 reads CASSLTGPEETQYF. CDR3 nucleotides: TGTGCCAGCAGTCTGACGGGACCAGAGGAGACCCAGTACTTC.

The rearrangement joins TRBV7-2 to TRBJ2-1; D may be TRBD1 (6 bases). Germline V gene data show CDR1 as SGHTA and CDR2 as FQGNSA. Deletions cut 1 base from V and 2 bases from J, with 15 bases between. This CDR3 has 17 residues. CDR3 residues: CASSLGPEWGPYNEQFF. CDR3 nucleotide sequence: TGTGCCAGCAGCTTAGGTCCTGAGTGGGGGCCCTACAATGAGCAGTTCTTC.

This chain uses TRBV10-3 with TRBJ1-2; D gene ambiguous. Germline V gene lookup returns CDR1 ENHRY and CDR2 SYGVKD. This CDR3 is built from 16 residues. Trimming pared 2 bases from V and 2 bases from J, leaving 15 bases between. The chain's CDR3 is CAISEGSLGGNYGYTF. The CDR3 DNA reads as TGTGCCATCAGTGAGGGCAGCCTGGGTGGGAACTATGGCTACACCTTC.

This clone was observed once. The J gene is TRBJ1-1, the V gene TRBV9; D remains ambiguous. The germline V and J ends were trimmed by 0 bases and 10 bases, with 19 bases remaining between them. Germline loops: CDR1 SGDLS, CDR2 YYNGEE. The CDR3 sequence is 15 residues long. CDR3 coding DNA: TGTGCCAGCAGCGTAGGACAATCCCAAGTCCGAGGAGCTTTCTTT. This sequence encodes CASSVGQSQVRGAFF.

J is TRBJ2-7 and V is TRBV5-6; TRBD2 aligns across 8 bases. This CDR3 has 13 amino acids. CDR1 and CDR2 from the germline V gene are SGHDT and YYEEEE. V was pared by 4 bases and J by 7 bases, with 7 bases of the junction left unmatched. DNA for the CDR3: TGTGCCAGCAGCCCGCCGGGACTAGAGGAGCAGTACTTC. Its protein is CASSPPGLEEQYF.

V gene TRBV5-8 combines with J gene TRBJ1-5; a possible D gene is TRBD1 (6 bases). V was pared by 5 bases and J by 4 bases, with 16 bases between. CDR3 length equals 15 residues. Germline CDR1 SGHTS, CDR2 YDEGEE. CDR3 nucleotides: TGTGCCAGCAGGGGACGGGGGGCGGATAATCAGCCCCAGCATTTT. Its translation is CASRGRGADNQPQHF.

V and J are TRBV29-1 and TRBJ2-7; 7 bases fit TRBD1. With 6 bases clipped from V and 2 bases from J, the junction kept 7 bases outside the gene matches. Germline assignment: CDR1 SQVTM and CDR2 ANQGSEA. CDR3 size: 13 residues. This CDR3 reads CSVLSGTAYEQYF. DNA for the CDR3: TGCAGCGTCCTATCCGGGACAGCCTACGAGCAGTACTTC.

The chain joins TRBV6-5 to TRBJ2-2; TRBD1 might be the D (6 bases). This CDR3 is 15 amino acids long. Per the germline V gene, CDR1 is MNHEY and CDR2 is SVGAGI. V shed 5 bases and J shed 2 bases, with 12 bases lying between them. The CDR3: CASSTRDTNTGELFF. CDR3 nucleotides: TGTGCCAGCAGTACCCGGGACACCAACACCGGGGAGCTGTTTTTT.

The chain links TRBV30 to TRBJ2-5; 8 nucleotides agree with TRBD1. This CDR3 contains 15 residues. Germline trimming cut 5 bases from V and 0 bases from J; bases unmatched to any gene: 8. Germline V lookup: CDR1 GTSNPN, CDR2 SVGIG (reference sequence). CDR3 DNA sequence: TGTGCCTGGTCCCGGACAGGGATGTACCAAGAGACCCAGTACTTC. Translating it yields CAWSRTGMYQETQYF.

Comments on this clone: This sample includes further DNA sequences coding for the same CDR3. The chain has TRBV29-1 and TRBJ2-7, with TRBD1 matching over 9 bases. Looked up from germline, CDR1 is SQVTM and CDR2 is ANQGSEA. The CDR3 contains 13 residues. Unmatched junction bases numbered 3, after V lost 6 bases and J lost 0 bases. This CDR3 reads CSVRTGDSYEQYF. The CDR3, as DNA: TGCAGCGTCAGGACAGGGGACTCCTACGAGCAGTACTTC.